This T cell receptor beta chain comes out of a study of T cells in Graves' hyperthyroidism and ophthalmopathy. The ends were cut back, 7 bases at V and 1 base at J, with 7 bases in the middle. CDR3 length: 12 residues. CDR1 is MDHEN and CDR2 is SYDVKM in the germline V gene. TCR beta CDR3 regions were amplified from RNA. Researchers ran a first-round RT-PCR on the TCR CDR3 using the HTBI primer set. TCRdb itself ran the multiplex PCR reads through MiXCR, one entry per CDR3 protein. The data contain 600,000 to 700,000 distinct CDR3 sequences, about 15% of them singletons. This clonotype was seen at least ten times.

The rearrangement uses TRBV28 and TRBJ1-1; D uncertain. The source material was blood. This TCR derives from a woman aged 40 to 55 with Graves' ophthalmopathy. CDR3 DNA: TGTGCCAGCACTCCAGGGAACACTGAAGCTTTCTTT. Translated: CASTPGNTEAFF.